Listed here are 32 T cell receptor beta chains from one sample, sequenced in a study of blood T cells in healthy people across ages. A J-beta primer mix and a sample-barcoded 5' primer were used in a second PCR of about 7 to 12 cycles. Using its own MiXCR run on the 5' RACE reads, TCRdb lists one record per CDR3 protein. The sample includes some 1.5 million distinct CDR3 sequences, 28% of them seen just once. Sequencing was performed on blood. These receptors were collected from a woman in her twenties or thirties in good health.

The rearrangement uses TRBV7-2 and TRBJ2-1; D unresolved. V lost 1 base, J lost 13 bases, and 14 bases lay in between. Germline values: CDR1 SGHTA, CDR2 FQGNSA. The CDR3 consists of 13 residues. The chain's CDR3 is CASSLVGRETQFF. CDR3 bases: TGTGCCAGCAGCTTAGTGGGTCGAGAGACCCAGTTCTTC. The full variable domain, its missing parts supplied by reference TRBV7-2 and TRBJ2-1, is GAGVSQSPSNKVTEKGKDVELRCDPISGHTALYWYRQSLGQGLEFLIYFQGNSAPDKSGLPSDRFSAERTGGSVSTLTIQRTQQEDSAVYLCASSLVGRETQFFGPGTRLTVL.

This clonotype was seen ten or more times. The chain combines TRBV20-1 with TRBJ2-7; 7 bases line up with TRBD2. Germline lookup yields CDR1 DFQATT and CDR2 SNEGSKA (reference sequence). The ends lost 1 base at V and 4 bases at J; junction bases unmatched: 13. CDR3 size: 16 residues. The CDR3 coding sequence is TGCAGTGCTAGAGTAGCCGGCGGGGGAATTCTTTACGAGCAGTACTTC. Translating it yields CSARVAGGGILYEQYF.

The CDR3 DNA follows: TGTGCCAGCAGTCCGGGGGTGAGGCCCCAGCATTTT. Residues: CASSPGVRPQHF. The chain is built from TRBV28 and TRBJ1-5; D may be TRBD1 (5 bases). Trimming removed 5 bases from V and 9 bases from J, with 11 bases in between. Germline V gives CDR1 MDHEN, CDR2 SYDVKM. This CDR3 region has 12 residues. The variable domain in full, completed from reference TRBV28 and TRBJ1-5, reads DVKVTQSSRYLVKRTGEKVFLECVQDMDHENMFWYRQDPGLGLRLIYFSYDVKMKEKGDIPEGYSVSREKKERFSLILESASTNQTSMYLCASSPGVRPQHFGDGTRLSIL.

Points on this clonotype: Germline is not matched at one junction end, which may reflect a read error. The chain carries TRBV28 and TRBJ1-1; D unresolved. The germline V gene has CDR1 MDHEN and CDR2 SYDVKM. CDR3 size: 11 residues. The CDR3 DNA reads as TGTGCCAGCAAAGAGAACGCTGAAGCTTTCTTT. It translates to CASKENAEAFF.

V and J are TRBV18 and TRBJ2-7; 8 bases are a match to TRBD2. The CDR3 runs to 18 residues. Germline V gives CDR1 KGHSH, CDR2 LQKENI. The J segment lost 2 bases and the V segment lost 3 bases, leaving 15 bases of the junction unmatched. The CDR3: CASSPVPIIAGNTYEQYF. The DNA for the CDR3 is TGTGCCAGCTCACCGGTACCAATAATAGCGGGAAACACCTACGAGCAGTACTTC.

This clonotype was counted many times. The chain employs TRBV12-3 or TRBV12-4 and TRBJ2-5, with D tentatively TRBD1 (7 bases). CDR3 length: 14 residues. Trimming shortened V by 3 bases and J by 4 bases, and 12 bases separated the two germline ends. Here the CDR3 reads CASSLAGGIETQYF. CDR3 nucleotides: TGTGCCAGCAGTTTGGCAGGGGGGATAGAGACCCAGTACTTC.

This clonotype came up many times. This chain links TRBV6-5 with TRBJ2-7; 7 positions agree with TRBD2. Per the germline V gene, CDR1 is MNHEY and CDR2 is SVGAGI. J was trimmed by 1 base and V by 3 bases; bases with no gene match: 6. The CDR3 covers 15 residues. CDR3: CASSYWGGMSYEQYF. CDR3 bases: TGTGCCAGCAGTTATTGGGGGGGGATGTCCTACGAGCAGTACTTC.

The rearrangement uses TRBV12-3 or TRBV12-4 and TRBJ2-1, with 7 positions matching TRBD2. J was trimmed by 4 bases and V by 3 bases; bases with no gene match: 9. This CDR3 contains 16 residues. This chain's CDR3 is CASSLSGTGLYNEQFF. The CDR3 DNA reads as TGTGCCAGCAGTTTGAGCGGGACTGGGCTATACAATGAGCAGTTCTTC.

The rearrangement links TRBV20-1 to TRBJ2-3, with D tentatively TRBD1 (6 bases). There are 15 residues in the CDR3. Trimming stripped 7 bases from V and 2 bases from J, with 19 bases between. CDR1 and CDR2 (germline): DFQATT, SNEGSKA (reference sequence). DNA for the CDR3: TGCAGTGGGAGAGCAGGGGCCCCCGACACAGATACGCAGTATTTT. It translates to CSGRAGAPDTDTQYF.

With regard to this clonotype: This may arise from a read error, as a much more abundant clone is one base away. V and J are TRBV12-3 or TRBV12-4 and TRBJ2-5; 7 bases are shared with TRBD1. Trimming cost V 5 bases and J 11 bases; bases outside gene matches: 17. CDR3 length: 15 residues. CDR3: CASSPAAGGSYVQYF. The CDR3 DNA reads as TGTGCCAGCAGTCCAGCCGCAGGGGGATCCTACGTGCAGTACTTC.

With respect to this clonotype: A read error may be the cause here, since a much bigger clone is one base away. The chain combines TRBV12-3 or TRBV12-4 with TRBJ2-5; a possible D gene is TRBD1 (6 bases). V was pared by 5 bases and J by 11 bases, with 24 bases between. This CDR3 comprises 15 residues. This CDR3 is CASSTSMHRVNEQYF. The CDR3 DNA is TGTGCCAGCAGTACATCCATGCACAGGGTAAATGAGCAGTACTTC.

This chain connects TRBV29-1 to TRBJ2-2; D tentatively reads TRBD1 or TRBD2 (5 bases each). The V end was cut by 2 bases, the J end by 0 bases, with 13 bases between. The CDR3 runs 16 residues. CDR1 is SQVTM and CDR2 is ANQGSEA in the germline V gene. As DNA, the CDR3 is TGCAGCGTTGAACCTATGGGGACCACGAACACCGGGGAGCTGTTTTTT. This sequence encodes CSVEPMGTTNTGELFF.

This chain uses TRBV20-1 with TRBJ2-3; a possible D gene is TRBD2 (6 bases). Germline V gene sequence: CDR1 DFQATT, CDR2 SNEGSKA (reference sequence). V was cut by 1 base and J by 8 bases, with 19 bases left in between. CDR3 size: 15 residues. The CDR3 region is CSARGTGAVVGTQYF. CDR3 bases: TGCAGTGCTAGAGGGACGGGAGCGGTGGTAGGTACGCAGTATTTT.

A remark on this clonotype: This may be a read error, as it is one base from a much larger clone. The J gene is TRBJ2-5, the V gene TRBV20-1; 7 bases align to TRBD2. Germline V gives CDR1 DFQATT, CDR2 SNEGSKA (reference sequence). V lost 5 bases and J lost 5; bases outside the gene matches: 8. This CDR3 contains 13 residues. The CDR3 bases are TGCAGTGCTCTTGGGGAGGGAGGGGAGACCCAGTACTTC. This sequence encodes CSALGEGGETQYF.

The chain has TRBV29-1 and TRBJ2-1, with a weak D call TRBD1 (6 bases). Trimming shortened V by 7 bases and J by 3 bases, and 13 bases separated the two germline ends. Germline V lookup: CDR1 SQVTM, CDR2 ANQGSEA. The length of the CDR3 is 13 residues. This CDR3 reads CSARQEYYNEQFF. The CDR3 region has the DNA TGCAGCGCACGACAGGAGTACTACAATGAGCAGTTCTTC.

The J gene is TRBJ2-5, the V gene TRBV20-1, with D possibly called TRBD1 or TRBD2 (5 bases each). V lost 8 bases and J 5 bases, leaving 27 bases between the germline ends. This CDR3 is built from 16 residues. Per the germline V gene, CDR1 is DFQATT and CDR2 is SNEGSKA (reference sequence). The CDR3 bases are TGCAGTTCTAAAGGTGGTGGGGGATTAATCCGGGAGACCCAGTACTTC. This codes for CSSKGGGGLIRETQYF.

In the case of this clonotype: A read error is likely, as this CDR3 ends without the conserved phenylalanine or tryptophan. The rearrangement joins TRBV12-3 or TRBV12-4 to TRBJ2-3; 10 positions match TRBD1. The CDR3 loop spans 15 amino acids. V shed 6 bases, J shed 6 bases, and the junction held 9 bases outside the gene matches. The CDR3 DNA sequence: TGTGCCAGCAGCCATCCCGGGACAGGGGTGGATACGCAGTATGTT. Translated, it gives CASSHPGTGVDTQYV.

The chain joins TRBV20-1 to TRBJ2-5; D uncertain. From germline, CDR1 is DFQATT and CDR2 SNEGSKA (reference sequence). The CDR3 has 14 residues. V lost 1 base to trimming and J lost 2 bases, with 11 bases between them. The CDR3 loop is CSARGPGPQETQYF. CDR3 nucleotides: TGCAGTGCTAGAGGGCCTGGGCCTCAAGAGACCCAGTACTTC.

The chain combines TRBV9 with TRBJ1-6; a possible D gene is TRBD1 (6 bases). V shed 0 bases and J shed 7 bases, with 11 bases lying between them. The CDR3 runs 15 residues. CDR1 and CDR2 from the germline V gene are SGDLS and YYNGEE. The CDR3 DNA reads TGTGCCAGCAGCGTAGCTCAGGGGAGGAATTCACCCCTCCACTTT. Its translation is CASSVAQGRNSPLHF.

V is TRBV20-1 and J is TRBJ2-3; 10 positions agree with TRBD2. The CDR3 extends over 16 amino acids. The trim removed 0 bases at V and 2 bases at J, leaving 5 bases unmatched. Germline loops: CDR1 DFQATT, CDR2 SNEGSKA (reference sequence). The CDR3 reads CSAREVAGGYTDTQYF. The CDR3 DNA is TGCAGTGCTAGAGAGGTAGCGGGGGGCTACACAGATACGCAGTATTTT.

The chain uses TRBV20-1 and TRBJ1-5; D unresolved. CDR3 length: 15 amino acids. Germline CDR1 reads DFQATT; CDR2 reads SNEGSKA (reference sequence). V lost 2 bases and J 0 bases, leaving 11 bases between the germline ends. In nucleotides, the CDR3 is TGCAGTGCTAGAAGAGGGAGTGATAGCAATCAGCCCCAGCATTTT. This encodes CSARRGSDSNQPQHF.

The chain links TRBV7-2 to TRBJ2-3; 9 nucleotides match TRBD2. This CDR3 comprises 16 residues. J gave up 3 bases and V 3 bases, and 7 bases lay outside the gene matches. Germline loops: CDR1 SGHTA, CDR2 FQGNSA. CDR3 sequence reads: CASSFVAGAFTDTQYF. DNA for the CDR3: TGTGCCAGCAGCTTTGTAGCGGGAGCGTTTACAGATACGCAGTATTTT. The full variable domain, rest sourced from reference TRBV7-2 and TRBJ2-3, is GAGVSQSPSNKVTEKGKDVELRCDPISGHTALYWYRQSLGQGLEFLIYFQGNSAPDKSGLPSDRFSAERTGGSVSTLTIQRTQQEDSAVYLCASSFVAGAFTDTQYFGPGTRLTVL.

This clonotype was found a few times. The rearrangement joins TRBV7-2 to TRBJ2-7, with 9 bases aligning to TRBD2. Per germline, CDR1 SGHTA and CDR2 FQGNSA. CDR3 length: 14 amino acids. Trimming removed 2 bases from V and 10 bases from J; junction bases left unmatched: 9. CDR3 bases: TGTGCCAGCAGCTTATTGCTAGCGGGGTCGGCACAGTACTTC. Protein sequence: CASSLLLAGSAQYF.

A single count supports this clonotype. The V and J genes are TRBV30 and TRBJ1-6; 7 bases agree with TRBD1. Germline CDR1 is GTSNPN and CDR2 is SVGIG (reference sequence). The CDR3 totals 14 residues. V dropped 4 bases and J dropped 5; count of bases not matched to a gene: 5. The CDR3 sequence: CAWNPTGHNSPLHF. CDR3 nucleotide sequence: TGTGCCTGGAACCCGACAGGGCATAATTCACCCCTCCACTTT.

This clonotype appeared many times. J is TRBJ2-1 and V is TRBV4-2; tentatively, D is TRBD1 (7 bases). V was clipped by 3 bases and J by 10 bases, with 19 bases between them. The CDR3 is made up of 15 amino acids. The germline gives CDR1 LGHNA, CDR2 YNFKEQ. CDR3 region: CASSQPEKGAGEQFF. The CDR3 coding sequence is TGTGCCAGCAGCCAGCCCGAGAAGGGGGCGGGGGAGCAGTTCTTC.

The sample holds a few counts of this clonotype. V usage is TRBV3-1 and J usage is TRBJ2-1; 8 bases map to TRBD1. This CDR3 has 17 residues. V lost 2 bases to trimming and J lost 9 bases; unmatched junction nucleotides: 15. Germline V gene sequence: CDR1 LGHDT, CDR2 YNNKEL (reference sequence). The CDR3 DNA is TGTGCCAGCAGCCAATTAAAGGGAGGACAGGGTAGAGGTGAGCAGTTCTTC. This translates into CASSQLKGGQGRGEQFF.

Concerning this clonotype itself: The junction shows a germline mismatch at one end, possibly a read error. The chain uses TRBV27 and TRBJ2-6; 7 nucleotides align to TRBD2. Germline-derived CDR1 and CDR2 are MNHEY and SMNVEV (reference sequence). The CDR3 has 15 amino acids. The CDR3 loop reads CACSLGGSGANVLTF. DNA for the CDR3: TGTGCCTGCAGTTTGGGGGGGAGTGGGGCCAACGTCCTGACTTTC.

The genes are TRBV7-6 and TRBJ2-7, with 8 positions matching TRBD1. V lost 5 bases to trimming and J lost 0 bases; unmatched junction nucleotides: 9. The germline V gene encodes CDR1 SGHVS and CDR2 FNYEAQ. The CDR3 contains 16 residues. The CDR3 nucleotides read TGTGCCAGCAGCGCCACCGGGACAGGAGGCTCCTACGAGCAGTACTTC. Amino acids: CASSATGTGGSYEQYF.

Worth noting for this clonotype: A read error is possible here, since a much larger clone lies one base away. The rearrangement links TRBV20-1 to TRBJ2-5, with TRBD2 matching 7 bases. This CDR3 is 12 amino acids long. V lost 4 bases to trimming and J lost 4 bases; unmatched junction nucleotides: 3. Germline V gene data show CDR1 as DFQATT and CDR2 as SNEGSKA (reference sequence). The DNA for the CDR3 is TGCAGTGCTAAAGGACTAGGAGAGACCCAGTACTTC. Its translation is CSAKGLGETQYF.

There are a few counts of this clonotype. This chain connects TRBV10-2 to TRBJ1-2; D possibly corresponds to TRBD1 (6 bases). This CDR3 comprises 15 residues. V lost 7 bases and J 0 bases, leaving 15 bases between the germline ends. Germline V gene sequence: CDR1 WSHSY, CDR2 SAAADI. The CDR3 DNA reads TGCGCCAGCAAAGGAGGGCGGGGGCCTAACTATGGCTACACCTTC. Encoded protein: CASKGGRGPNYGYTF.

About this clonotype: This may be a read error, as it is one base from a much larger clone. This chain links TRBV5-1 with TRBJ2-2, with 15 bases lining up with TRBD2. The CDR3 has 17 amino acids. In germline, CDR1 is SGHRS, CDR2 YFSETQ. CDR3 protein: CASSPGLAGGLTGERFF. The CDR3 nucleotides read TGCGCCAGCAGCCCCGGACTAGCGGGGGGGCTCACCGGGGAGCGGTTTTTT. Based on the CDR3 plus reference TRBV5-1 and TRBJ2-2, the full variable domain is KAGVTQTPRYLIKTRGQQVTLSCSPISGHRSVSWYQQTPGQGLQFLFEYFSETQRNKGNFPGRFSGRQFSNSRSEMNVSTLELGDSALYLCASSPGLAGGLTGERFFGEGSRLTVL.

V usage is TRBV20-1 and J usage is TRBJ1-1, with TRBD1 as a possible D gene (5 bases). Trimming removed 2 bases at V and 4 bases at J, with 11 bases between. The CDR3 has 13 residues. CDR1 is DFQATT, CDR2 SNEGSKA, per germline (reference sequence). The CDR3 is CSARPPRVTEAFF. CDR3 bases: TGCAGTGCTAGACCCCCCAGGGTCACTGAAGCTTTCTTT.